The 21 T cell receptor beta chains in this list originate from one sample, sequenced in a study of blood T cells in healthy people across ages. Sample-barcoded 5' priming and a J-beta primer mix drove a second PCR of roughly 6 to 12 cycles. TCRdb passed the 5' RACE reads through MiXCR, listing each CDR3 protein once. The sample has about 1.5 million distinct CDR3 sequences; around two fifths are singletons. Sample: blood. Receptor source: a woman younger than 35 in good health.

Comment on this clonotype: Because the CDR3's place on the DNA is in doubt, the DNA is left out and the CDR3 is given as listed by TCRdb. The chain recombines TRBV29-1 with TRBJ1-2; the table's D call of TRBD1 was not tested on the DNA. With termini counted, the CDR3 has 12 amino acids. CDR1 and CDR2 from the germline V gene are SQVTM and ANQGSEA. This CDR3 reads CSAVDRDYGCTF.

This clonotype was detected a few times. This rearrangement joins TRBV20-1 to TRBJ2-2, with D tentatively TRBD2 (7 bases). CDR3 length: 13 residues. Looked up from germline, CDR1 is DFQATT and CDR2 is SNEGSKA (reference sequence). Trimming stripped 6 bases from V and 7 bases from J, with 15 bases between. The CDR3 bases are TGCAGTGCCGGGGGGCGGTTGAGCGGGGAGCTGTTTTTT. Encoded protein: CSAGGRLSGELFF.

This chain connects TRBV12-3 or TRBV12-4 to TRBJ1-4, with a weak D call TRBD1 (6 bases). The CDR3 spans 15 residues. V shed 5 bases and J shed 7 bases, with 17 bases lying between them. The CDR3 sequence is CASSGQGFRGEKLFF. The CDR3 coding sequence is TGTGCCAGCAGTGGTCAGGGGTTTAGGGGTGAAAAACTGTTTTTT.

The chain joins TRBV29-1 to TRBJ1-1, with D unclear. This CDR3 contains 13 residues. Germline V gives CDR1 SQVTM, CDR2 ANQGSEA. V lost 4 bases, J lost 1 base, and 10 bases lay in between. CDR3 in DNA: TGCAGCGTTGGGGCGGCACAGAACACTGAAGCTTTCTTT. Translation: CSVGAAQNTEAFF. Together with reference TRBV29-1 and TRBJ1-1, the CDR3 gives the full variable domain: SAVISQKPSRDICQRGTSLTIQCQVDSQVTMMFWYRQQPGQSLTLIATANQGSEATYESGFVIDKFPISRPNLTFSTLTVSNMSPEDSSIYLCSVGAAQNTEAFFGQGTRLTVV.

J is TRBJ2-5 and V is TRBV6-5, with D perhaps matching TRBD2 (6 bases). V was cut by 6 bases and J by 4 bases, with 15 bases left in between. Per germline, CDR1 MNHEY and CDR2 SVGAGI. The CDR3 is made up of 14 amino acids. In nucleotides, the CDR3 is TGTGCCAGCAGGTCCTGGGGAGGAGGAGAGACCCAGTACTTC. Translating gives CASRSWGGGETQYF.

The CDR3 here is CASRLRMPGEAFF. The CDR3 DNA follows: TGTGCCAGCAGACTTAGAATGCCCGGAGAAGCTTTCTTT. The gene calls are TRBV7-2 and TRBJ1-1; D is unresolved. V dropped 6 bases and J dropped 8 bases, with 16 bases sitting between them. CDR3 length equals 13 residues. Germline loops: CDR1 SGHTA, CDR2 FQGNSA.

This chain links TRBV7-9 with TRBJ2-5, with D possibly matching TRBD1 (5 bases). The germline V gene has CDR1 SEHNR and CDR2 FQNEAQ (reference sequence). The CDR3 runs 13 residues. V lost 5 bases and J 3 bases, leaving 10 bases between the germline ends. The CDR3 loop is CASSRRQKETQYF. CDR3 DNA: TGTGCCAGCAGCCGCCGACAGAAAGAGACCCAGTACTTC.

This clonotype was observed a handful of times. V and J are TRBV20-1 and TRBJ2-5; the match to TRBD2 covers 14 bases. V was clipped by 0 bases and J by 7 bases; unmatched bases: 10. The CDR3 runs to 17 residues. Germline CDR1 reads DFQATT; CDR2 reads SNEGSKA (reference sequence). In nucleotides, the CDR3 is TGCAGTGCTAGAGATTGGGGACTAGCGGGGGATATCGGGACCCAGTACTTC. Its translation is CSARDWGLAGDIGTQYF.

V usage is TRBV4-1 and J usage is TRBJ2-3; 10 bases fit TRBD1. With 6 bases clipped from V and 3 bases from J, the junction kept 6 bases outside the gene matches. Germline V gives CDR1 MGHRA, CDR2 YSYEKL. This CDR3 region has 15 residues. CDR3 region: CASSLGQGQTDTQYF. The CDR3 DNA reads as TGCGCCAGCAGTCTGGGACAGGGGCAAACAGATACGCAGTATTTT.

This clonotype was recorded a few times. V is TRBV12-3 or TRBV12-4 and J is TRBJ2-7, with D possibly matching TRBD2 (6 bases). This CDR3 contains 15 residues. Trimming stripped 2 bases from V and 3 bases from J, with 14 bases between. DNA for the CDR3: TGTGCCAGCAGTTTAAATCCTAGCGTATTCTACGAGCAGTACTTC. Its protein is CASSLNPSVFYEQYF.

The chain uses TRBV9 and TRBJ1-5; D perhaps matches TRBD1 (5 bases). CDR1 SGDLS and CDR2 YYNGEE come from the germline V gene. The CDR3 is 15 residues long. Trimming removed 0 bases at V and 3 bases at J, with 10 bases between. The CDR3 protein is CASSVEGGTNQPQHF. The CDR3 bases are TGTGCCAGCAGCGTAGAGGGAGGGACCAATCAGCCCCAGCATTTT.

This rearrangement joins TRBV27 to TRBJ2-7; 7 bases are a match to TRBD1. Germline V gene lookup returns CDR1 MNHEY and CDR2 SMNVEV (reference sequence). The CDR3 loop spans 13 amino acids. V lost 4 bases, J lost 5 bases, and 5 bases stayed unmatched. This chain's CDR3 is CASSSRGSHEQYF. CDR3 in DNA: TGTGCCAGCAGTTCCAGGGGGTCCCACGAGCAGTACTTC.

This chain links TRBV7-9 with TRBJ1-2; D gene ambiguous. Per germline, CDR1 SEHNR and CDR2 FQNEAQ (reference sequence). The CDR3 has 16 residues. V lost 0 bases and J 6 bases, leaving 17 bases between the germline ends. CDR3 region: CASSLAYSSPADGYTF. The CDR3 nucleotides are TGTGCCAGCAGCTTAGCGTATTCTAGCCCGGCGGATGGCTACACCTTC. Combining the CDR3 with reference TRBV7-9 and TRBJ1-2 gives the whole variable domain DTGVSQNPRHKITKRGQNVTFRCDPISEHNRLYWYRQTLGQGPEFLTYFQNEAQLEKSRLLSDRFSAERPKGSFSTLEIQRTEQGDSAMYLCASSLAYSSPADGYTFGSGTRLTVV.

The chain recombines TRBV7-3 with TRBJ2-3; 13 bases map to TRBD2. With 4 bases clipped from V and 5 bases from J, the junction kept 9 bases outside the gene matches. Germline V gene data show CDR1 as SGHTA and CDR2 as FQGTGA. CDR3 length equals 17 residues. The CDR3 is CASSSPTSGGAGDTQYF. The CDR3 DNA is TGTGCCAGCAGCTCCCCCACTAGCGGGGGGGCAGGAGATACGCAGTATTTT.

Only a few counts were recorded for this clonotype. The rearrangement links TRBV2 to TRBJ1-4; 7 positions match TRBD1. With V trimmed by 7 bases and J by 6 bases, 14 bases remained unmatched. The length of the CDR3 is 16 residues. Germline lookup yields CDR1 SNHLY and CDR2 FYNNEI. CDR3 loop: CASNTRGRQGDEKLFF. The CDR3 DNA sequence: TGTGCCAGCAACACCCGCGGGAGACAGGGAGATGAAAAACTGTTTTTT.

This clonotype has a handful of counts. The J gene is TRBJ2-2, the V gene TRBV10-3; D may match TRBD1 or TRBD2 (6 bases each). V dropped 0 bases and J dropped 2 bases, with 10 bases sitting between them. The CDR3 is made up of 16 amino acids. Germline V gene data show CDR1 as ENHRY and CDR2 as SYGVKD. In nucleotides, the CDR3 is TGTGCCATCAGTGAGTCAGGAGGGGGTAACACCGGGGAGCTGTTTTTT. Protein: CAISESGGGNTGELFF.

The rearrangement uses TRBV3-1 and TRBJ2-7, with 8 bases identical to TRBD2. The CDR3 covers 15 residues. Germline V gene sequence: CDR1 LGHDT, CDR2 YNNKEL (reference sequence). Trimming removed 6 bases from V and 2 bases from J; junction bases left unmatched: 9. Here the CDR3 reads CASRQTSGRTYEQYF. Here the CDR3 DNA reads TGTGCCAGCAGACAAACTAGCGGCAGGACCTACGAGCAGTACTTC.

This clonotype was found once. CDR3 amino acids: CASSFVMANTEAFF. CDR3 DNA sequence: TGTGCCAGCAGCTTCGTAATGGCCAACACTGAAGCTTTCTTT. V and J are TRBV11-1 and TRBJ1-1; D call uncertain. The CDR3 totals 14 residues. Germline V gene lookup returns CDR1 SGHAT and CDR2 FQDESV (reference sequence). Trimming pared 3 bases from V and 2 bases from J, leaving 10 bases between.

The chain carries TRBV2 and TRBJ2-5, with a weak D call TRBD1 (6 bases). This CDR3 has 14 amino acids. Trimming cost V 3 bases and J 3 bases, with 11 bases left between them. Germline values: CDR1 SNHLY, CDR2 FYNNEI. This chain's CDR3 is CASSDRTAKETQYF. The CDR3 coding sequence is TGTGCCAGCAGTGATAGGACAGCTAAAGAGACCCAGTACTTC.

The chain carries TRBV28 and TRBJ1-6, with TRBD1 matching 9 bases. The CDR3 consists of 12 residues. Germline assignment: CDR1 MDHEN and CDR2 SYDVKM. CDR3 region: CAYRGQNSPLHF. CDR3 DNA sequence: TGTGCTTACAGGGGGCAGAATTCACCCCTCCACTTT.

This chain uses TRBV7-2 with TRBJ2-1; 8 bases are shared with TRBD1. The germline V gene encodes CDR1 SGHTA and CDR2 FQGNSA. With 5 bases clipped from V and 6 bases from J, the junction kept 9 bases outside the gene matches. The CDR3 length is 15 residues. CDR3 in DNA: TGTGCCAGCAGCCCCCGGGACAGGTCTGGCAATGAGCAGTTCTTC. Translating gives CASSPRDRSGNEQFF. The complete variable domain, with remaining parts taken from reference TRBV7-2 and TRBJ2-1, reads GAGVSQSPSNKVTEKGKDVELRCDPISGHTALYWYRQSLGQGLEFLIYFQGNSAPDKSGLPSDRFSAERTGGSVSTLTIQRTQQEDSAVYLCASSPRDRSGNEQFFGPGTRLTVL.